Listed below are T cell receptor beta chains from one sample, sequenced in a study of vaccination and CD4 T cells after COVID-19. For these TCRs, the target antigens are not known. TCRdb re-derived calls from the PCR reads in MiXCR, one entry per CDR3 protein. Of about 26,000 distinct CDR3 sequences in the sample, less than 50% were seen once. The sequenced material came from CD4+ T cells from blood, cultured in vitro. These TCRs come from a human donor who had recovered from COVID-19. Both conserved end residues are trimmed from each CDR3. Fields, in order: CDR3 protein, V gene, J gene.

cdr3_aa: SASVISSYEQY; v_call: TRBV20-1; j_call: TRBJ2-7
cdr3_aa: ASSLTGDHYGYT; v_call: TRBV7-3; j_call: TRBJ1-2
cdr3_aa: ASSLLGSPATQY; v_call: TRBV5-4; j_call: TRBJ2-5
cdr3_aa: ASSLKPGSNQPQH; v_call: TRBV5-6; j_call: TRBJ1-5
cdr3_aa: ASSRRSGQGSEQY; v_call: TRBV11-2; j_call: TRBJ2-7
cdr3_aa: ASSLGQGGRYNEQF; v_call: TRBV7-6; j_call: TRBJ2-1
cdr3_aa: ASSHYVDNEQF; v_call: TRBV7-2; j_call: TRBJ2-1
cdr3_aa: ASSYWRDGDTQY; v_call: TRBV6-2/TRBV6-3; j_call: TRBJ2-3
cdr3_aa: SARDRLAGGSTYEQY; v_call: TRBV20-1; j_call: .
cdr3_aa: SVSPMGGNYGYT; v_call: TRBV29-1; j_call: TRBJ1-2
cdr3_aa: ASSVLADTGELF; v_call: TRBV6-4; j_call: TRBJ2-2
cdr3_aa: ASSWLAGGPRLGYNEQF; v_call: TRBV12-3/TRBV12-4; j_call: TRBJ2-1
cdr3_aa: ASSLWSQVRDYGYT; v_call: TRBV5-8; j_call: TRBJ1-2
cdr3_aa: ASSQTPKETQY; v_call: TRBV5-1; j_call: TRBJ2-5
cdr3_aa: ASSLGQGPFYGYT; v_call: TRBV7-9; j_call: TRBJ1-2
cdr3_aa: ASSGQPNTGELF; v_call: TRBV19; j_call: TRBJ2-2
cdr3_aa: ASSLDRATGGYT; v_call: TRBV7-9; j_call: TRBJ1-2
cdr3_aa: SARDAGQGTYNEQF; v_call: TRBV20-1; j_call: TRBJ2-1
cdr3_aa: ASSLYLGQETQY; v_call: TRBV7-2; j_call: TRBJ2-5
cdr3_aa: ASSLRAGYNSPLH; v_call: TRBV12-3/TRBV12-4; j_call: TRBJ1-6
cdr3_aa: ASSLVGLYQETQY; v_call: TRBV7-2; j_call: TRBJ2-5
cdr3_aa: AITTGGNTEAF; v_call: TRBV10-3; j_call: TRBJ1-1
cdr3_aa: ASSLDRTGPYGYT; v_call: TRBV7-9; j_call: TRBJ1-2
cdr3_aa: ASSGGRSSGNTIY; v_call: TRBV28; j_call: TRBJ1-3
cdr3_aa: SASQDNQPQH; v_call: TRBV20-1; j_call: TRBJ1-5
cdr3_aa: ASQLSGANVPT; v_call: TRBV6-1; j_call: TRBJ2-6
cdr3_aa: AWSGGMVSPLH; v_call: TRBV30; j_call: TRBJ1-6
cdr3_aa: ASSLVAQRNTGKQY; v_call: TRBV7-2; j_call: TRBJ2-7
cdr3_aa: SARDRGFNYGYT; v_call: TRBV20-1; j_call: TRBJ1-2
cdr3_aa: ASSVDGRAYEQY; v_call: TRBV9; j_call: TRBJ2-7
cdr3_aa: ASSRTGAYNEQF; v_call: TRBV28; j_call: TRBJ2-1
cdr3_aa: ASSFAGAYNEQF; v_call: TRBV5-1; j_call: TRBJ2-1
cdr3_aa: ASKGGHRGGYEQY; v_call: TRBV28; j_call: TRBJ2-7
cdr3_aa: ASSIGDRETQY; v_call: TRBV19; j_call: TRBJ2-5
cdr3_aa: ASSSRTGASSYNSPLH; v_call: TRBV6-1; j_call: TRBJ1-6
cdr3_aa: ASRQESYEQY; v_call: TRBV6-1; j_call: TRBJ2-7
cdr3_aa: ASSSLGQATSYEQY; v_call: TRBV27; j_call: TRBJ2-7
cdr3_aa: ASSLTIYTGELF; v_call: TRBV2; j_call: TRBJ2-2
cdr3_aa: ASSVDRGSQAF; v_call: TRBV9; j_call: TRBJ1-1
cdr3_aa: ASSIPYSGQAGF; v_call: TRBV28; j_call: TRBJ2-1
cdr3_aa: ASSLASRPGTGELF; v_call: TRBV7-6; j_call: TRBJ2-2
cdr3_aa: ASSPRGESYEQY; v_call: TRBV6-2/TRBV6-3; j_call: TRBJ2-7
cdr3_aa: ASSELGNTEAF; v_call: TRBV25-1; j_call: TRBJ1-1
cdr3_aa: ASSAGLAAVYEQY; v_call: TRBV12-3/TRBV12-4; j_call: TRBJ2-7
cdr3_aa: ATSRDRAQGIDYGYT; v_call: TRBV15; j_call: TRBJ1-2
cdr3_aa: ASSLYDGRTEAF; v_call: TRBV27; j_call: TRBJ1-1
cdr3_aa: SARLAGAPKTGELF; v_call: TRBV20-1; j_call: TRBJ2-2